Each of the 21 T cell receptor beta chains below was sequenced from the same sample in a study of cytomegalovirus exposure and HLA in healthy donors. In the PCR, 60 Vbeta and 13 Jbeta primers were used. Method: immunoSEQ multiplex PCR; TCRdb's copy keeps in-frame clones and lacks some. The repertoire holds about 160,000 clones, with 80% as singletons. What was sequenced was PBMCs. These receptors were collected from a man aged 18 to 30 in good health and CMV-seropositive.

The gene calls are TRBV7-9 and TRBJ2-3; possibly TRBD1 for D (5 bases). Germline CDR1 is SEHNR and CDR2 is FQNEAQ (reference sequence). With 5 bases removed from V and 6 bases from J, the gap between germline ends came to 9 bases. CDR3 length: 12 residues. CDR3 coding DNA: TGTGCCAGCAGCCCCCCAGGGGATACGCAGTATTTT. Its translation: CASSPPGDTQYF.

The chain carries TRBV30 and TRBJ1-2, with D perhaps matching TRBD1 (5 bases). The CDR3 has 12 amino acids. The ends were cut back, 0 bases at V and 8 bases at J, with 10 bases in the middle. Per germline, CDR1 GTSNPN and CDR2 SVGIG (reference sequence). The DNA of the CDR3 is TGTGCCTGGAGTGTGCAGGGACTGGGCTACACCTTC. Residues: CAWSVQGLGYTF.

The chain's CDR3 is CASSPQGNHYYGYTF. The DNA for the CDR3 is TGTGCCAGTAGTCCCCAGGGGAATCACTATTACGGCTACACCTTC. The chain uses TRBV19 and TRBJ1-2; D possibly corresponds to TRBD1 (6 bases). Germline CDR1 and CDR2: LNHDA and SQIVND (reference sequence). The length of the CDR3 is 15 residues. The germline V and J ends were trimmed by 5 bases and 8 bases, with 21 bases remaining between them.

Concerning this clone: Other nucleotide sequences in the sample specify the same CDR3. The rearrangement joins TRBV29-1 to TRBJ2-5, with TRBD1 identical over 8 bases. The CDR3 extends over 13 amino acids. With V trimmed by 6 bases and J by 1 base, 4 bases remained unmatched. Per the germline V gene, CDR1 is SQVTM and CDR2 is ANQGSEA. CDR3: CSVGTGPQETQYF. As DNA, the CDR3 is TGCAGCGTCGGGACAGGCCCCCAAGAGACCCAGTACTTC.

The J gene is TRBJ1-4, the V gene TRBV10-3; possibly TRBD1 for D (5 bases). Germline CDR1 ENHRY, CDR2 SYGVKD. Trimming took off 0 bases at V and 2 bases at J, with 7 bases between the two ends. The CDR3 length is 15 residues. The DNA for the CDR3 is TGTGCCATCAGTGAGTCGGGGGGTACTAATGAAAAACTGTTTTTT. As protein: CAISESGGTNEKLFF.

As to this clone: An end of the junction does not agree with germline; a read error may underlie this. The V gene is TRBV12-5, the J gene TRBJ2-1; 11 bases are shared with TRBD1. Germline V gene lookup returns CDR1 LGHNT and CDR2 FRNRAP. The CDR3 length is 16 residues. DNA of the CDR3: TGTGCTAGTGCTTTGACCGGGACAGGGGGCTACAATGAGCAGTTCTTC. Translation: CASALTGTGGYNEQFF.

V and J are TRBV4-1 and TRBJ2-7, with D unresolved. CDR1 is MGHRA, CDR2 YSYEKL, per germline. The V end lost 2 bases, the J end lost 2 bases, and 10 bases lay between the germline ends. The CDR3 runs 14 residues. The CDR3 DNA sequence: TGCGCCAGCAGCCAACAAACAAGTACCTACGAGCAGTACTTC. Its translation: CASSQQTSTYEQYF.

The genes are TRBV7-2 and TRBJ2-3, with D possibly matching TRBD1 (6 bases). The germline gives CDR1 SGHTA, CDR2 FQGNSA. V lost 6 bases and J 1 base, leaving 8 bases between the germline ends. This CDR3 region has 13 residues. This chain's CDR3 is CASRWTGTDTQYF. In DNA form, the CDR3 reads TGTGCCAGCAGATGGACAGGCACAGATACGCAGTATTTT.

The J gene is TRBJ2-3, the V gene TRBV5-4; 8 bases map to TRBD1. The CDR3 has 15 amino acids. The J segment lost 0 bases and the V segment lost 5 bases, leaving 5 bases of the junction unmatched. Germline V gives CDR1 SGHNT, CDR2 YYREEE (reference sequence). The CDR3, as DNA: TGTGCCAGCAGTAAACAGGGGGGTAGCACAGATACGCAGTATTTT. This gives the protein CASSKQGGSTDTQYF. Drawing the rest from reference TRBV5-4 and TRBJ2-3, the complete variable domain is ETGVTQSPTHLIKTRGQQVTLRCSSQSGHNTVSWYQQALGQGPQFIFQYYREEENGRGNFPPRFSGLQFPNYSSELNVNALELDDSALYLCASSKQGGSTDTQYFGPGTRLTVL.

The chain links TRBV9 to TRBJ1-2; possibly TRBD1 for D (5 bases). V lost 3 bases to trimming and J lost 2 bases, with 20 bases between them. From germline, CDR1 is SGDLS and CDR2 YYNGEE. This CDR3 has 17 residues. The CDR3 protein is CASSAHIIPPGNYGYTF. CDR3 DNA: TGTGCCAGCAGCGCACATATTATCCCCCCAGGGAACTATGGCTACACCTTC.

DNA for the CDR3: TGCGCCAGCGGGACAGAAGGTGTCTCTGGAAACACCATATATTTT. This gives the protein CASGTEGVSGNTIYF. The rearrangement uses TRBV10-1 and TRBJ1-3, with 7 positions matching TRBD1. Germline lookup yields CDR1 WNHNN and CDR2 SYGVQD (reference sequence). The CDR3 has 15 amino acids. The ends lost 8 bases at V and 0 bases at J; junction bases unmatched: 7.

The table lists this clone with a count of one. CDR3 protein: CASSLAAANYEQYF. The CDR3 DNA follows: TGTGCCAGCAGCCTGGCGGCAGCCAACTACGAGCAGTACTTC. The gene calls are TRBV6-6 and TRBJ2-7; D gene uncertain. Germline values: CDR1 MNHNY, CDR2 SVGAGI (reference sequence). The CDR3 is 14 residues long. With 6 bases removed from V and 3 bases from J, the gap between germline ends came to 15 bases.

This sequence joins TRBV9 and TRBJ1-1; D not resolved. The germline V gene encodes CDR1 SGDLS and CDR2 YYNGEE. The length of the CDR3 is 13 residues. V shed 2 bases and J shed 5 bases, with 10 bases lying between them. In nucleotides, the CDR3 is TGTGCCAGCAGCGTTACTGTCGGGACTGAAGCTTTCTTT. Protein product: CASSVTVGTEAFF. Full variable domain (missing parts from reference TRBV9 and TRBJ1-1): DSGVTQTPKHLITATGQRVTLRCSPRSGDLSVYWYQQSLDQGLQFLIQYYNGEERAKGNILERFSAQQFPDLHSELNLSSLELGDSALYFCASSVTVGTEAFFGQGTRLTVV.

The CDR3 nucleotides read TGTGCCATCAGTGATCAGGAGCGGACTATCTACGAGCAGTACTTC. This encodes CAISDQERTIYEQYF. The genes are TRBV10-3 and TRBJ2-7, with D perhaps matching TRBD2 (6 bases). V lost 3 bases and J lost 3, with 15 bases in between. The CDR3 contains 15 residues. Per germline, CDR1 ENHRY and CDR2 SYGVKD.

V is TRBV6-6 and J is TRBJ1-4, with TRBD1 matching 7 bases. The V gene end was trimmed by 5 bases and the J gene end by 5 bases; junction bases not matched to a gene: 8. CDR3 length: 15 residues. CDR1 and CDR2 from the germline V gene are MNHNY and SVGAGI (reference sequence). CDR3 region: CASSLRDRLNEKLFF. The CDR3 region has the DNA TGTGCCAGCAGTCTGAGGGACAGATTGAATGAAAAACTGTTTTTT.

The count of this clone is one. The gene calls are TRBV7-6 and TRBJ2-1; 10 nucleotides align to TRBD1. CDR1 is SGHVS and CDR2 is FNYEAQ in the germline V gene. V shed 3 bases and J 1 base; nucleotides not matched to a gene: 6. The CDR3 runs to 17 residues. The chain's CDR3 is CASSFSRTGGSYNEQFF. The DNA of the CDR3 is TGTGCCAGCAGCTTCTCCCGGACAGGGGGTTCCTACAATGAGCAGTTCTTC.

The chain links TRBV4-2 to TRBJ2-7, with D uncertain. The germline V gene encodes CDR1 LGHNA and CDR2 YNFKEQ. This CDR3 spans 15 amino acids. Trimming shortened V by 0 bases and J by 0 bases, and 9 bases separated the two germline ends. In DNA form, the CDR3 reads TGTGCCAGCAGCCAAGATCCGGGTCCCTCCTACGAGCAGTACTTC. This codes for CASSQDPGPSYEQYF.

V usage is TRBV5-1 and J usage is TRBJ1-4, with TRBD1 matching 10 bases. Germline V gene sequence: CDR1 SGHRS, CDR2 YFSETQ. Unmatched junction bases numbered 8, after V lost 2 bases and J lost 1 base. This CDR3 region has 18 residues. The CDR3 sequence: CASSFDRGPARTNEKLFF. Written as DNA, the CDR3 is TGCGCCAGCAGCTTCGACAGGGGGCCTGCTAGAACTAATGAAAAACTGTTTTTT.

J is TRBJ2-7 and V is TRBV5-4; D gene ambiguous. Trimming took 4 bases from V and 0 from J, leaving 14 bases between them. This CDR3 has 15 amino acids. Germline V CDR1 and CDR2: SGHNT, YYREEE (reference sequence). CDR3 nucleotide sequence: TGTGCCAGCAGCCCCGTTCCCACCAGCTCCTACGAGCAGTACTTC. Protein: CASSPVPTSSYEQYF.

J is TRBJ1-2 and V is TRBV5-4; TRBD1 aligns across 12 bases. The V gene's germline CDR1 is SGHNT and CDR2 YYREEE (reference sequence). Germline trimming cut 1 base from V and 1 base from J; bases unmatched to any gene: 8. The CDR3 totals 18 residues. The CDR3 DNA sequence: TGTGCCAGCAGCTTGTCCCGGGACAGGGGGCTAAGTAACTATGGCTACACCTTC. It encodes CASSLSRDRGLSNYGYTF. Full variable domain (missing parts from reference TRBV5-4 and TRBJ1-2): ETGVTQSPTHLIKTRGQQVTLRCSSQSGHNTVSWYQQALGQGPQFIFQYYREEENGRGNFPPRFSGLQFPNYSSELNVNALELDDSALYLCASSLSRDRGLSNYGYTFGSGTRLTVV.

This clone turned up a few times. The chain links TRBV6-1 to TRBJ2-7; a possible D gene is TRBD1 (6 bases). Germline V gene lookup returns CDR1 MNHNS and CDR2 SASEGT. The CDR3 runs 15 residues. Between the trimmed V and J ends, which lost 5 bases and 2 bases, there was a span of 16 bases. The CDR3 nucleotides are TGTGCCAGCAGTATAAATACAGGGATGGCCTACGAGCAGTACTTC. It yields the protein CASSINTGMAYEQYF.